Below, 31 T cell receptor beta chains from the same sample are listed, as sequenced in a study of identical twins. Via MiXCR, TCRdb re-called the 5' RACE reads, giving one row per CDR3 protein. The table lists more than 400,000 distinct CDR3 sequences, 12% to 15% of them singletons, with around 0.4% in the top ten. These sequences were also reported in another study, on yellow fever vaccine responses in identical twins.

Sequencing was performed on CD4+ T cells sorted from blood. The receptor set was obtained from a woman under 30 in good health.

V and J are TRBV7-8 and TRBJ2-7; D is undetermined. From germline, CDR1 is SGHVS and CDR2 FQNEAQ. Trimming removed 1 base at V and 2 bases at J, with 12 bases between. CDR3 size: 15 residues. The CDR3 loop is CASSLVVGNTYEQYF. CDR3 sequence (DNA): TGTGCCAGCAGCTTAGTAGTCGGAAACACCTACGAGCAGTACTTC. Complete variable domain (other parts from reference TRBV7-8 and TRBJ2-7): GAGVSQSPRYKVAKRGQDVALRCDPISGHVSLFWYQQALGQGPEFLTYFQNEAQLDKSGLPSDRFFAERPEGSVSTLKIQRTQQEDSAVYLCASSLVVGNTYEQYFGPGTRLTVT.

The chain combines TRBV11-2 with TRBJ2-1; 8 bases are a match to TRBD2. Trimming removed 1 base from V and 12 bases from J; junction bases left unmatched: 8. CDR1 and CDR2 (germline): SGHAT, FQNNGV. The CDR3 contains 14 residues. This chain's CDR3 is CASSLGISGTWQFF. The CDR3 DNA reads as TGTGCCAGCAGCTTAGGTATTAGCGGGACTTGGCAGTTCTTC.

This clonotype was detected only a few times. This chain uses TRBV11-2 with TRBJ2-7; weak D call: TRBD2 (6 bases). V was shortened by 4 bases and J by 5 bases, with 12 bases between the two germline ends. This CDR3 spans 13 amino acids. Germline V gene data show CDR1 as SGHAT and CDR2 as FQNNGV. Here the CDR3 DNA reads TGTGCCAGCAGCTCGAGGGAGGAGAACGAGCAGTACGTC. Residues: CASSSREENEQYV.

This chain connects TRBV27 to TRBJ1-3; the D gene is possibly TRBD1 (5 bases). This CDR3 region has 16 residues. Germline V gives CDR1 MNHEY, CDR2 SMNVEV (reference sequence). V lost 5 bases and J 0 bases, leaving 14 bases between the germline ends. The CDR3 loop reads CASSRREGLSGNTIYF. In nucleotides, the CDR3 is TGTGCCAGCAGTCGCCGGGAGGGGCTCTCTGGAAACACCATATATTTT.

This clonotype occurred a few times. The rearrangement links TRBV6-1 to TRBJ2-5, with no clear D. Germline V gives CDR1 MNHNS, CDR2 SASEGT. V lost 1 base to trimming and J lost 4 bases, with 10 bases between them. The CDR3 extends over 14 amino acids. CDR3 bases: TGTGCCAGCAGTGAAGGGTCAACGGCAGAGACCCAGTACTTC. Protein: CASSEGSTAETQYF.

The rearrangement joins TRBV24-1 to TRBJ1-5; possibly TRBD1 for D (6 bases). Germline loops: CDR1 KGHDR, CDR2 SFDVKD. Trimming pared 5 bases from V and 4 bases from J, leaving 11 bases between. This CDR3 region has 14 residues. CDR3 region: CATSGRGENQPQHF. The CDR3 nucleotides read TGTGCCACCAGTGGCAGGGGCGAAAATCAGCCCCAGCATTTT.

The sample holds a few counts of this clonotype. This rearrangement joins TRBV7-9 to TRBJ1-4, with 7 bases lining up with TRBD1. The V gene's germline CDR1 is SEHNR and CDR2 FQNEAQ (reference sequence). Germline trimming cut 4 bases from V and 8 bases from J; bases unmatched to any gene: 13. The CDR3 totals 16 residues. The CDR3 sequence is CASSSGPTGTGEKLFF. The CDR3 DNA sequence: TGTGCCAGCAGCTCGGGACCGACAGGGACGGGGGAAAAACTGTTTTTT.

This clonotype occurred a few times. V is TRBV29-1 and J is TRBJ2-7; TRBD1 or TRBD2 may be the D gene (5 bases each). The CDR3 has 13 amino acids. Germline V CDR1 and CDR2: SQVTM, ANQGSEA. V dropped 4 bases and J dropped 0 bases, with 10 bases sitting between them. The CDR3 sequence: CSVVRDVSYEQYF. The DNA for the CDR3 is TGCAGCGTTGTTCGGGACGTCTCCTACGAGCAGTACTTC.

The chain employs TRBV20-1 and TRBJ2-6, with 7 positions matching TRBD1. Per germline, CDR1 DFQATT and CDR2 SNEGSKA (reference sequence). The V gene end was trimmed by 1 base and the J gene end by 2 bases; junction bases not matched to a gene: 8. This CDR3 comprises 17 residues. CDR3 amino acids: CSARVGDRLTGANVLTF. The CDR3 DNA is TGCAGTGCTAGAGTAGGGGACAGATTAACTGGGGCCAACGTCCTGACTTTC.

The chain joins TRBV2 to TRBJ1-6; 7 nucleotides line up with TRBD1. CDR3 length: 14 residues. Germline V gives CDR1 SNHLY, CDR2 FYNNEI. V lost 4 bases and J lost 9; bases outside the gene matches: 6. The chain's CDR3 is CASSGQGWVSPLHF. The CDR3 coding sequence is TGTGCCAGCAGTGGACAGGGTTGGGTTTCACCCCTCCACTTT.

This chain joins TRBV20-1 and TRBJ2-7; 9 bases align to TRBD1. This CDR3 comprises 15 residues. V lost 3 bases and J lost 2; bases outside the gene matches: 8. CDR1 and CDR2 from the germline V gene are DFQATT and SNEGSKA (reference sequence). The CDR3 DNA reads as TGCAGTGCTAGGTTGGACAGGGGTTACCCCTACGAGCAGTACGTC. Translating it yields CSARLDRGYPYEQYV.

This clonotype was counted between two and nine times. This chain joins TRBV5-1 and TRBJ2-5; 7 bases agree with TRBD1. The CDR3 totals 15 residues. The ends lost 3 bases at V and 2 bases at J; junction bases unmatched: 7. CDR1 and CDR2 from the germline V gene are SGHRS and YFSETQ. CDR3 protein: CASSSEGQSQETQYF. CDR3 sequence (DNA): TGCGCCAGCAGCTCAGAGGGACAGTCGCAAGAGACCCAGTACTTC.

This clonotype was seen a handful of times. The V and J genes are TRBV29-1 and TRBJ1-4; D call uncertain. The germline CDR1 and CDR2 sequences are SQVTM and ANQGSEA. The CDR3 sequence is 10 residues long. The V end lost 5 bases, the J end lost 6 bases, and 4 bases lay between the germline ends. This CDR3 reads CSVLHEKLFF. The CDR3 DNA sequence: TGCAGCGTTTTACATGAAAAACTGTTTTTT.

The CDR3 DNA follows: TGCAGCGTGTGTGGGACTATGAACACAGATACGCAGTATTTT. Protein: CSVCGTMNTDTQYF. This rearrangement joins TRBV29-1 to TRBJ2-3, with TRBD2 identical over 7 bases. This CDR3 comprises 14 residues. V lost 6 bases and J lost 2; bases outside the gene matches: 8. Per germline, CDR1 SQVTM and CDR2 ANQGSEA.

The J gene is TRBJ2-2, the V gene TRBV12-3 or TRBV12-4; no reliable D call. V was clipped by 7 bases and J by 1 base, with 4 bases between them. The CDR3 sequence is 12 residues long. This chain's CDR3 is CASKWNTGELFF. CDR3 coding DNA: TGTGCCAGCAAATGGAACACCGGGGAGCTGTTTTTT.

The V and J genes are TRBV5-6 and TRBJ2-5; tentatively, D is TRBD2 (5 bases). There are 14 residues in the CDR3. Germline V CDR1 and CDR2: SGHDT, YYEEEE. V was clipped by 4 bases and J by 0 bases, with 10 bases between them. CDR3 residues: CASSRRGYQETQYF. The CDR3 DNA follows: TGTGCCAGCAGCCGGCGAGGGTACCAAGAGACCCAGTACTTC.

V and J are TRBV11-2 and TRBJ2-7, with TRBD2 identical over 9 bases. The V segment lost 8 bases and the J segment 4 bases; nucleotides outside the gene matches: 12. The CDR3 extends over 15 amino acids. Germline CDR1 reads SGHAT; CDR2 reads FQNNGV. The CDR3 DNA follows: TGTGCCAGCGGAGCTAGCGGGATCATAGCTTACGAGCAGTACTTC. Translation gives CASGASGIIAYEQYF.

This clonotype was detected a few times. The chain is built from TRBV5-1 and TRBJ2-4, with TRBD1 identical over 8 bases. The V segment lost 0 bases and the J segment 8 bases; nucleotides outside the gene matches: 10. The CDR3 is 16 amino acids. The germline V gene encodes CDR1 SGHRS and CDR2 YFSETQ. CDR3 coding DNA: TGCGCCAGCAGCTTGGGAACTAGACAGGGGTGGGACATTCAGTACTTC. Encoded protein: CASSLGTRQGWDIQYF.

This rearrangement joins TRBV3-1 to TRBJ2-5, with 9 positions matching TRBD1. Trimming removed 4 bases from V and 5 bases from J; junction bases left unmatched: 8. This CDR3 is built from 15 residues. Germline-derived CDR1 and CDR2 are LGHDT and YNNKEL (reference sequence). CDR3 nucleotides: TGTGCCAGCAGCCCCTCGGGACAGGGATCGGAGACCCAGTACTTC. Translation gives CASSPSGQGSETQYF.

This clonotype was observed a few times. V and J are TRBV7-2 and TRBJ2-1; either TRBD1 or TRBD2 may fit D (5 bases each). This CDR3 comprises 14 residues. CDR1 and CDR2 from the germline V gene are SGHTA and FQGNSA. V lost 7 bases to trimming and J lost 5 bases, with 15 bases between them. The CDR3 coding sequence is TGTGCCAGCAAAAGGGGCGGGCCCAACAATGAGCAGTTCTTC. Residues: CASKRGGPNNEQFF.

This clonotype was observed a few times. The V gene is TRBV5-1, the J gene TRBJ2-5; TRBD2 agrees at 7 bases. Unmatched junction bases numbered 3, after V lost 3 bases and J lost 1 base. Germline loops: CDR1 SGHRS, CDR2 YFSETQ. CDR3 length: 14 residues. CDR3 loop: CASSYGGFQETQYF. The CDR3, as DNA: TGCGCCAGCAGCTACGGGGGGTTCCAAGAGACCCAGTACTTC.

V is TRBV21-1 and J is TRBJ2-1; TRBD1, the D gene given by the table, was not confirmed from the DNA. TRBV21-1 is termed a pseudogene. The CDR3 length is 11 residues. CDR3 in amino acids: CAITSWGGQFF. CDR3 coding DNA: TGTGCCATCACCTCATGGGGGGGGCAGTTCTTC.

This clonotype was found a few times. This chain uses TRBV2 with TRBJ2-1, with 7 bases identical to TRBD1. V was clipped by 6 bases and J by 6 bases; unmatched bases: 8. The CDR3 has 14 residues. Germline CDR1 reads SNHLY; CDR2 reads FYNNEI. DNA of the CDR3: TGTGCCAGCAGGCCGGGACAGAGTTCCAATGAGCAGTTCTTC. It specifies CASRPGQSSNEQFF.

The chain uses TRBV29-1 and TRBJ2-3; D possibly corresponds to TRBD2 (6 bases). Looked up from germline, CDR1 is SQVTM and CDR2 is ANQGSEA. CDR3 size: 14 residues. Trimming left V 3 bases short and J 0 bases short, with 10 bases between. CDR3 nucleotide sequence: TGCAGCGTTGAGGGAGGCGCAAGCACAGATACGCAGTATTTT. It encodes CSVEGGASTDTQYF.

This clonotype occurred a few times. V is TRBV2 and J is TRBJ2-5, with 8 positions matching TRBD1. The CDR3 runs 14 residues. The germline gives CDR1 SNHLY, CDR2 FYNNEI. The J segment lost 5 bases and the V segment lost 4 bases, leaving 6 bases of the junction unmatched. CDR3 protein: CASSGPGGRETQYF. The CDR3 DNA sequence: TGTGCCAGCAGTGGCCCAGGGGGCCGGGAGACCCAGTACTTC.

V is TRBV5-1 and J is TRBJ2-3; 9 bases align to TRBD2. V shed 3 bases and J 3 bases; nucleotides not matched to a gene: 5. The CDR3 consists of 15 residues. Germline values: CDR1 SGHRS, CDR2 YFSETQ. CDR3 amino acids: CASSSMTSGTDTQYF. CDR3 bases: TGCGCCAGCAGCTCCATGACTAGCGGAACAGATACGCAGTATTTT.

The CDR3 bases are TGTGCCAGCAGTGAAAGGGGGAGGGTTAATTCACCCCTCCACTTT. Amino acids: CASSERGRVNSPLHF. The chain has TRBV2 and TRBJ1-6; D may be TRBD1 (6 bases). Trimming left V 2 bases short and J 6 bases short, with 11 bases between. Looked up from germline, CDR1 is SNHLY and CDR2 is FYNNEI. The CDR3 is 15 amino acids. The variable domain in full, completed from reference TRBV2 and TRBJ1-6, reads EPEVTQTPSHQVTQMGQEVILRCVPISNHLYFYWYRQILGQKVEFLVSFYNNEISEKSEIFDDQFSVERPDGSNFTLKIRSTKLEDSAMYFCASSERGRVNSPLHFGNGTRLTVT.

This clonotype turned up a few times. The rearrangement links TRBV15 to TRBJ2-3; possibly TRBD2 for D (5 bases). Germline assignment: CDR1 LNHNV and CDR2 YYDKDF (reference sequence). This CDR3 contains 16 residues. V lost 4 bases, J lost 0 bases, and 14 bases lay in between. The CDR3 reads CATSKRWGASTDTQYF. The CDR3 nucleotides are TGTGCCACCAGCAAAAGATGGGGAGCTAGCACAGATACGCAGTATTTT.

The chain uses TRBV10-2 and TRBJ1-5; D not resolved. The germline V gene encodes CDR1 WSHSY and CDR2 SAAADI. Trimming left V 3 bases short and J 2 bases short, with 8 bases between. CDR3 size: 14 residues. DNA for the CDR3: TGCGCCAGCAGTGAAGTCCCCCGCAATCAGCCCCAGCATTTT. Amino acid sequence: CASSEVPRNQPQHF.

This clonotype has a handful of counts. The chain employs TRBV3-1 and TRBJ2-5, with D possibly TRBD1 on 7 matching bases. This CDR3 contains 15 residues. Trimming left V 1 base short and J 5 bases short, with 14 bases between. Per germline, CDR1 LGHDT and CDR2 YNNKEL (reference sequence). CDR3 loop: CASSQVEGAMETQYF. In DNA, the CDR3 is TGTGCCAGCAGCCAAGTGGAGGGGGCAATGGAGACCCAGTACTTC.

The table lists this clonotype with many counts. This chain connects TRBV5-1 to TRBJ2-3; D remains ambiguous. This CDR3 is built from 13 residues. V was pared by 0 bases and J by 4 bases, with 6 bases between. Germline loops: CDR1 SGHRS, CDR2 YFSETQ. CDR3 nucleotide sequence: TGCGCCAGCAGCTTGGGGCAGGCAGATACGCAGTATTTT. Its protein is CASSLGQADTQYF.